This T cell receptor beta chain was recorded in a study of blood T cell repertoires in COVID-19. Study context: The cDNA or gDNA used as material had been derived from T cells, B-cell-depleted T cells, or PBMCs.

The protocol was immunoSEQ multiplex PCR, while the TCRdb copy is restricted to in-frame clones and leaves out a portion. Of 90,000 to 100,000 clones listed, over 75% were seen once; the top ten hold 4.5% to 5.5%. This CDR3 is built from 16 residues. Trimming removed 6 bases from V and 5 bases from J, with 22 bases in between. Germline CDR1 is KGHSH and CDR2 is LQKENI. This receptor was identified in a man aged 50 to 59 with acute or convalescent COVID-19. The sample comprised peripheral blood. This chain connects TRBV18 to TRBJ2-5; TRBD2 is a possible D gene (5 bases). As DNA, the CDR3 is TGTGCCAGCTCGTCTGGGAGAACCCGCCAGGCGGAGACCCAGTACTTC. Translated, it gives CASSSGRTRQAETQYF.